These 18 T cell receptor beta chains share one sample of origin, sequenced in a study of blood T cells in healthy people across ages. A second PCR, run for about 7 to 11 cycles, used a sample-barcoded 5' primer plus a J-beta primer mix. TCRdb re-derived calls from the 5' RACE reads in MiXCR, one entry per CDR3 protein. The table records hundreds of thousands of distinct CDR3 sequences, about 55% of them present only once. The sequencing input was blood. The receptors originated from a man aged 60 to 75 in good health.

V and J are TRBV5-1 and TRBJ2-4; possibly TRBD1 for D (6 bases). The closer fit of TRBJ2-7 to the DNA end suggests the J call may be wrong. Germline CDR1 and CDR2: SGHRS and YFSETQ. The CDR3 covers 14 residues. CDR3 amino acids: CASSPGQSLYEQYF. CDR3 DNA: TGCGCCAGCAGCCCTGGACAGTCTCTCTACGAGCAGTACTTC.

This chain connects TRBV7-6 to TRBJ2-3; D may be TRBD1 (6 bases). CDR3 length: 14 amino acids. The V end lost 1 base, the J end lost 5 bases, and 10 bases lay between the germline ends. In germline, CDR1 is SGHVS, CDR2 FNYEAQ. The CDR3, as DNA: TGTGCCAGCAGCTTAGAAACAGGGAGAGATACGCAGTATTTT. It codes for CASSLETGRDTQYF.

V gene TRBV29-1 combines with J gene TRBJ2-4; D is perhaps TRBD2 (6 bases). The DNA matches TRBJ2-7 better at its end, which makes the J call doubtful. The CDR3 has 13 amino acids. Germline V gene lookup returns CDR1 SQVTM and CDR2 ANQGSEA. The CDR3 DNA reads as TGCAGCGTCCTTCGGGAGTACCCCTACGAGCAGTACTTC. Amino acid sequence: CSVLREYPYEQYF.

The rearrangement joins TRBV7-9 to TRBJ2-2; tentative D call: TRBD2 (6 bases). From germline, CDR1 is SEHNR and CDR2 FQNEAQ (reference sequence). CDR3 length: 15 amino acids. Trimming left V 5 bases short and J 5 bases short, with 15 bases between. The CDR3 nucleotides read TGTGCCAGCAGCCCGCTGATAGGGAGGACCGGGGAGCTGTTTTTT. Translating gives CASSPLIGRTGELFF.

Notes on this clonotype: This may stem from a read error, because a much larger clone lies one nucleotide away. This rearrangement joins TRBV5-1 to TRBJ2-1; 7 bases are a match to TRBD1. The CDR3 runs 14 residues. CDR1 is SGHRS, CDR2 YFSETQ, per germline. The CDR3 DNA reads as TGCGCCAGCGATCGGACAGGACTTTACAATGAGCAGATCTTC. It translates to CASDRTGLYNEQIF.

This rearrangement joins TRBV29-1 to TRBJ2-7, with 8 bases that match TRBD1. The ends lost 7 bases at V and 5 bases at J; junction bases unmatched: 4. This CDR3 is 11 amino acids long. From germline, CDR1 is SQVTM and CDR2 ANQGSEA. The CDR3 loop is CSGRTGNEQYF. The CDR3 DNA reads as TGCAGCGGGCGGACAGGGAACGAGCAGTACTTC.

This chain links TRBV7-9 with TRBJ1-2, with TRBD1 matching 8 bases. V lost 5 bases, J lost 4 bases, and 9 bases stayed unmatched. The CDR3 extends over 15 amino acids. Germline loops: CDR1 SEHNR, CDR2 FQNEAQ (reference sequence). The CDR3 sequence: CASSPGQGPTYGYTF. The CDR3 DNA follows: TGTGCCAGCAGCCCCGGACAGGGTCCCACCTATGGCTACACCTTC.

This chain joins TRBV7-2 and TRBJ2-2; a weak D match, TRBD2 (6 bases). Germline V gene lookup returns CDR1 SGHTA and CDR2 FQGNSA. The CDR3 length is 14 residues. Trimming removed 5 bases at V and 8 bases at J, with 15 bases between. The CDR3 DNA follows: TGTGCCAGCAGCCTAGGGGACTCCCGTGGGGAGCTGTTTTTT. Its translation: CASSLGDSRGELFF.

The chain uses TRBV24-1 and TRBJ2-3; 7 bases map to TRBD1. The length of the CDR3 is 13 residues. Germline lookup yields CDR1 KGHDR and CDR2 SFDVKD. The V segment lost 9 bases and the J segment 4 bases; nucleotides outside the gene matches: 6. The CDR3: CATGEGGPDTQYF. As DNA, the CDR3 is TGTGCCACCGGGGAAGGGGGCCCAGATACGCAGTATTTT.

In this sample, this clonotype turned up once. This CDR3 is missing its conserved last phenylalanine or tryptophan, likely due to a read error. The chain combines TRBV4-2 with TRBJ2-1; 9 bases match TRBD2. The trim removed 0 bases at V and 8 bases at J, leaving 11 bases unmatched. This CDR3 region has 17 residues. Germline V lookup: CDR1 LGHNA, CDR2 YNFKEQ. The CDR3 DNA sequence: TGTGCCAGCAGCCAAGATCCCCGGGCTAGCGGGGCCTATGAGCAGTTCTTA. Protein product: CASSQDPRASGAYEQFL.

This CDR3 reads CASSLDPGGETQYF. The CDR3 DNA reads as TGTGCCAGCAGTTTAGATCCAGGGGGGGAGACCCAGTACTTC. V gene TRBV12-3 or TRBV12-4 combines with J gene TRBJ2-5, with a possible D match to TRBD1 (7 bases). This CDR3 comprises 14 residues. V was clipped by 1 base and J by 5 bases, with 11 bases between them.

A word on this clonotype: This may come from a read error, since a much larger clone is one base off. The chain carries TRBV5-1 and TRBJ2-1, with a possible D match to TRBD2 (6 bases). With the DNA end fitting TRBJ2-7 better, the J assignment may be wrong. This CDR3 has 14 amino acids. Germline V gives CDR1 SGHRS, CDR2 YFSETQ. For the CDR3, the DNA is TGCGCCAGCAGCGCGGGCGGGACTGACAATGAGCAGTACTTC. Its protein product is CASSAGGTDNEQYF.

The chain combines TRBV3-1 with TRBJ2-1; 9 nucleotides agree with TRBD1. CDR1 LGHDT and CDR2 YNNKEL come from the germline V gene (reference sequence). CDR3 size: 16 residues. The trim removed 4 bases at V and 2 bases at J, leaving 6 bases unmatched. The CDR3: CASSRQTGGAYNEQFF. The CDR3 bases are TGTGCCAGCAGCCGACAAACAGGGGGCGCCTACAATGAGCAGTTCTTC.

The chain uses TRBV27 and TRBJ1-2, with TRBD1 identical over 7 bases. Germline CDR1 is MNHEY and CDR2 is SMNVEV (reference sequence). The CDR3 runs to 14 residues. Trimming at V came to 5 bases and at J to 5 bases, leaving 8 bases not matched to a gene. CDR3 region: CASSPKGGGYGYTF. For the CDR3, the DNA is TGTGCCAGCAGTCCAAAAGGGGGCGGGTATGGCTACACCTTC.

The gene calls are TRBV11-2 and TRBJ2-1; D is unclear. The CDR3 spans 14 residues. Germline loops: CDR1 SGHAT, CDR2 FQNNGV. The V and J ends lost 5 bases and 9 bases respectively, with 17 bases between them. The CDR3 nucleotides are TGTGCCAGCAGCCCCCTCGGTCGAGTAGGTGAGCAGTTCTTC. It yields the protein CASSPLGRVGEQFF.

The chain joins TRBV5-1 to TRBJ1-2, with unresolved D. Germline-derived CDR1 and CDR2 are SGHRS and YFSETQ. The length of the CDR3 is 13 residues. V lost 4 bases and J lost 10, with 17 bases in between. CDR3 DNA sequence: TGCGCCAGCAGCGTGGTAGTGGCAGTTGACTACACCTTC. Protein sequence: CASSVVVAVDYTF.

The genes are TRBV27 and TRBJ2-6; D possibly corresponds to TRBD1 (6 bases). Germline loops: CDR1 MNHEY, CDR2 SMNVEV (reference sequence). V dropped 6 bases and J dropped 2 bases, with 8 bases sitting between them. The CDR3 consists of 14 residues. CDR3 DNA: TGTGCCAGCAGGGGGACAACTGGGGCCAACGTCCTGACTTTC. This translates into CASRGTTGANVLTF.

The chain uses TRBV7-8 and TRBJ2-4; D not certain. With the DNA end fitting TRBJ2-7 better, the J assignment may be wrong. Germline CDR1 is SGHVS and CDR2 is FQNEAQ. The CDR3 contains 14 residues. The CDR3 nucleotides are TGTGCCAGCAGGGCGGCCAAGGCCCTCTACGAGCAGTACTTC. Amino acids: CASRAAKALYEQYF.